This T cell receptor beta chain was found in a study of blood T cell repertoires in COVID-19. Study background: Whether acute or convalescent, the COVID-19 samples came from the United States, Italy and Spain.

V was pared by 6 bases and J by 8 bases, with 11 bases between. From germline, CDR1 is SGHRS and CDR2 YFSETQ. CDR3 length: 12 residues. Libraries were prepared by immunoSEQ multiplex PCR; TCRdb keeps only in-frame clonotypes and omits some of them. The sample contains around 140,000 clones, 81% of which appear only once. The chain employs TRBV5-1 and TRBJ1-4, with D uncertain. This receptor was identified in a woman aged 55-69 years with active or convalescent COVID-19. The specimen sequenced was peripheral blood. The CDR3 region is CASNGADEKLFF. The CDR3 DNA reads TGCGCCAGCAATGGAGCTGACGAAAAACTGTTTTTT.